This T cell receptor (beta chain) was sequenced for a study of T cells after yellow fever vaccination (dated by TCRdb to between 2017 and 2020). Regarding the complete study: Libraries from fractions with low cell numbers were prepared with the SMART-Seq v4 Ultra Low Input RNA kit. To track T-cell clones before and after primary and booster YFV17D yellow fever vaccination, bulk TCR alpha and beta repertoires were sequenced longitudinally. Blood samples were taken at several timepoints before and after primary and secondary immunization, and bulk PBMC replicates and cell subsets were isolated. The cohort comprised two healthy male donors, one aged 18 to 30 and one aged 30 to 40 years. General conclusions and limits of the study: Because the study included only two donors, the extent to which the findings can be generalized is limited. Computational filtering was needed because FACS-sorted repertoires could contain abundant contaminating clonotypes from the bulk population. Most clones expanded after primary vaccination (roughly 96% of CD4 and roughly 90% of CD8) were re-detected after the booster, suggesting that broad memory maintenance occurred. A small share of clonotypes was detected in both CD4 and CD8 compartments, with the overlap likely arising from convergent recombination. Compared with the primary T-cell response, the secondary T-cell response was weaker but faster, peaking on day 5 rather than day 15.

Per the publication, the treatment or condition label means: live attenuated yellow fever vaccine strain. At each blood-draw timepoint, two biological replicates of bulk PBMCs were obtained. PBMCs were isolated from peripheral blood using a standard Ficoll-Paque protocol. TriZol was used to extract RNA from bulk PBMCs, from CD4 and CD8 fractions, and from dextramer-positive and dextramer-negative fractions. CDR1 SGHRS and CDR2 YFSETQ are derived from the germline V gene. The germline V and J ends show losses of 4 bases and 9 bases respectively, and no gene match explains 4 bases of the junction. Including the terminal cysteine and phenylalanine, the CDR3 comprises 13 residues. The kept DNA is CDR3 alone, 39 bases in frame from the first base. This clonotype was recorded a few times. Its antigen remains unidentified. No clone much larger than this one lies a single base away; base qualities are absent.

Synthesis of TCR cDNA relied on 5'RACE template switching, a step that introduced a universal primer site along with unique molecular identifiers. Priming for cDNA synthesis came from both the TCR alpha and TCR beta constant segments. Libraries were amplified in two PCR steps, with sample barcodes and sequencing adapters added in the second step. Sequencing of libraries was performed on Illumina HiSeq 2500 (2x100 bp) or NovaSeq (2x150 bp). From the authors' description of their analysis: MIGEC was used to demultiplex reads and collapse the reads into UMI consensus sequences, and MiXCR was used for V(D)J alignment. Vaccine-responding clonotypes were defined with edgeR using replicate PBMC samples, requiring FDR below 0.01 and a log2 fold change above 5 up to day 15. Bulk clonotypes were assigned CD4 or CD8 identity according to which sequenced CD4 or CD8 repertoire held them at higher abundance. Through fastp at Q25 and MiXCR, TCRdb rebuilt clones from the public reads, retaining in-frame beta chains. A single entry per CDR3 protein holds the most common genes and DNA from its merged rows. None of the V and J calls come from the authors' own analysis; TCRdb made them. Here the sample has 450,000 to 650,000 distinct CDR3 sequences; 21% occur a single time. About 16% of the sample comes from the top ten.

The sequencing used PBMCs, collected 21 days after the first yellow fever vaccination. The chain joins TRBV5-1 to TRBJ1-6, with 7 bases in between that match TRBD1. The receptor comes from a man younger than 35 who received the YFV17D yellow fever vaccine. This receptor carries the CDR3 CASSVGTASPLHF. The DNA reads as follows: TGCGCCAGCAGCGTCGGGACAGCTTCACCCCTCCACTTT.